A selection of T cell receptor beta chains follows, all from one sample in a study of shared clonotypes between healthy human individuals. Using immunoSEQ multiplex PCR, the repertoire was profiled, and TCRdb retains in-frame clones only, with some absent. In the table there are about 100,000 clones, about half of which are singletons. Sequencing input: PBMCs. Every receptor here comes from a middle-aged woman in good health. Some clones in this sample may be carry-over from other donors' samples. Both conserved end residues are trimmed from each CDR3. The D gene is left open where the match is weak. Part of the rows lack a size; the others show once, few, many or a class for expanded clones.

clone size	D gene	V gene	CDR3 protein
few	NA	TRBV7-3	ASSLNPGPYETQY
NA	NA	TRBV28	ASSFWQLQWGSPLH
few	TRBD1	TRBV4-3	ASSHDRGLGGYT
NA	NA	TRBV19	ASSMGTASRYEQY
many	NA	TRBV28	ASGPGQRGAEAF
once	NA	TRBV4-2	ASSLFGANVLT
once	TRBD1	TRBV2	ASSVGQNSYNEQF
NA	NA	TRBV2	ASNSRSARSYEQY
NA	TRBD1	TRBV13	ASSLQGQGTYEQY
many	NA	TRBV5-1	ASSLGQTEKLF
few	NA	TRBV7-3	ASSARLVKGELH
NA	TRBD1	TRBV18	ASSLNTGGEPNEKLF
few	NA	TRBV5-1	ASSWRQNIQY